The present TCR beta chain was sequenced within a study of control samples from healthy donors and cancer patients. The length of the CDR3 is 15 residues. V gave up 5 bases and J gave up 2 bases, with 14 bases separating them. Germline CDR1 reads MNHEY; CDR2 reads SVGAGI. Assay used: immunoSEQ multiplex PCR; TCRdb lists only in-frame clones, some missing. This table has more than 80,000 clones, more than 85% appearing once. The rearrangement links TRBV6-5 to TRBJ2-3, with unresolved D. The specimen sequenced was blood. This clonotype originated in a man younger than 30 in good health. CDR3 residues: CASSQTLPYTDTQYF. In DNA form, the CDR3 reads TGTGCCAGCAGTCAGACACTTCCATACACAGATACGCAGTATTTT.